The next 29 T cell receptor beta chains were all read from a single sample in a study of T cell repertoires in cytomegalovirus infection. TCRdb independently ran MiXCR on the reads; one entry per CDR3 protein. The table records 310,000 or so distinct CDR3 sequences, 17% of them present only once. Sequencing input: PBMCs. The source is a human donor in good health (CMV status not recorded). Some clones in this sample may be carry-over from other donors' samples.

The chain links TRBV6-5 to TRBJ1-5; D perhaps matches TRBD1 (6 bases). V lost 0 bases, J lost 7 bases, and 10 bases lay in between. Germline values: CDR1 MNHEY, CDR2 SVGAGI. The CDR3 is 14 amino acids. The CDR3 is CASSYSGGGQPQHF. DNA of the CDR3: TGTGCCAGCAGTTACTCGGGTGGGGGCCAGCCCCAGCATTTT.

Ten or more counts support this clonotype. The chain combines TRBV7-2 with TRBJ2-2; D possibly matches TRBD1 or TRBD2 (6 bases each). The V and J ends lost 1 base and 7 bases respectively, with 10 bases between them. The CDR3 is 14 amino acids. Germline lookup yields CDR1 SGHTA and CDR2 FQGNSA. In DNA, the CDR3 is TGTGCCAGCAGCTTAGTAGGGGGGAGCGGGGAGCTGTTTTTT. Its protein product is CASSLVGGSGELFF.

This clonotype was recorded many times. V usage is TRBV6-6 and J usage is TRBJ1-5; possible D gene TRBD1, 6 bases. The CDR3 runs 20 residues. Germline lookup yields CDR1 MNHNY and CDR2 SVGAGI (reference sequence). Trimming cost V 5 bases and J 0 bases, with 26 bases left between them. The CDR3 reads CASSPYTLWGGPYSNQPQHF. CDR3 in DNA: TGTGCCAGCAGTCCCTACACATTGTGGGGGGGGCCATATAGCAATCAGCCCCAGCATTTT.

Only one count was recorded for this clonotype. The CDR3 bases are TGCAGTGCCCCCGGGAGGGGAGGGTCGAGTCGCACAGATACGCAGTATTTT. Translated, it gives CSAPGRGGSSRTDTQYF. The V gene is TRBV20-1, the J gene TRBJ2-3; 8 bases line up with TRBD2. V was clipped by 6 bases and J by 1 base; unmatched bases: 15. There are 17 residues in the CDR3. The germline V gene encodes CDR1 DFQATT and CDR2 SNEGSKA (reference sequence).

This clonotype was observed at least ten times. The chain has TRBV12-3 or TRBV12-4 and TRBJ1-5; 7 bases align to TRBD1. This CDR3 is 13 amino acids long. The ends lost 6 bases at V and 3 bases at J; junction bases unmatched: 2. This CDR3 is CASSDRDNQPQHF. Written as DNA, the CDR3 is TGTGCCAGCAGCGACAGGGACAATCAGCCCCAGCATTTT.

V and J are TRBV7-9 and TRBJ2-2, with D unresolved. Trimming pared 6 bases from V and 6 bases from J, leaving 14 bases between. Germline V gene sequence: CDR1 SEHNR, CDR2 FQNEAQ (reference sequence). The CDR3 covers 14 residues. CDR3 sequence (DNA): TGTGCCAGCAGAACTCGGGCCTTACCCGGGGAGCTGTTTTTT. Translation: CASRTRALPGELFF.

This clonotype was detected a few times. The V gene is TRBV2, the J gene TRBJ1-1; the D is unclear. Germline lookup yields CDR1 SNHLY and CDR2 FYNNEI. With 11 bases removed from V and 6 bases from J, the gap between germline ends came to 10 bases. There are 10 residues in the CDR3. CDR3 protein: CAGRGSEAFF. The CDR3 DNA follows: TGTGCCGGTCGGGGTTCTGAAGCTTTCTTT.

This chain joins TRBV29-1 and TRBJ1-2, with 11 bases aligning to TRBD1. The CDR3 sequence is 14 residues long. CDR1 is SQVTM and CDR2 is ANQGSEA in the germline V gene. After removal of 5 bases from V and 8 bases from J, the junction contained 10 bases not matched to a gene. The CDR3 here is CSVSDRGRVSGYTF. The CDR3 nucleotides read TGCAGCGTTTCGGACAGGGGGCGGGTGTCGGGCTACACCTTC.

This clonotype was observed at least ten times. The chain couples TRBV7-6 to TRBJ1-4; 9 positions agree with TRBD1. CDR3 size: 15 residues. Germline-derived CDR1 and CDR2 are SGHVS and FNYEAQ. The junction had 6 bases not matched to a gene; V was cut back by 5 bases and J by 5 bases. CDR3 sequence (DNA): TGTGCCAGCAGCAAACGACAGGGGGGGAATGAAAAACTGTTTTTT. Protein product: CASSKRQGGNEKLFF.

The chain combines TRBV20-1 with TRBJ1-1, with D possibly being TRBD1 (6 bases). Germline CDR1 and CDR2: DFQATT and SNEGSKA (reference sequence). This CDR3 is 15 amino acids long. V lost 0 bases, J lost 5 bases, and 16 bases lay in between. The DNA for the CDR3 is TGCAGTGCTAGAGACATGGCAGGGGTTCGGACTGAAGCTTTCTTT. Amino acids: CSARDMAGVRTEAFF.

This clonotype was seen a few times. The V gene is TRBV11-3, the J gene TRBJ2-2; tentative D call: TRBD1 (7 bases). V was cut by 0 bases and J by 4 bases, with 18 bases left in between. The CDR3 sequence is 18 residues long. Germline V gene data show CDR1 as SGHNT and CDR2 as YENEEA. The CDR3 here is CASSLDQGGSTSTGELFF. CDR3 sequence (DNA): TGTGCCAGCAGCTTAGATCAGGGGGGAAGTACCTCCACCGGGGAGCTGTTTTTT. Full variable domain (outside the CDR3, taken from reference TRBV11-3 and TRBJ2-2): EAGVVQSPRYKIIEKKQPVAFWCNPISGHNTLYWYLQNLGQGPELLIRYENEEAVDDSQLPKDRFSAERLKGVDSTLKIQPAELGDSAVYLCASSLDQGGSTSTGELFFGEGSRLTVL.

This clonotype was seen ten or more times. The J gene is TRBJ1-1, the V gene TRBV6-1, with D possibly TRBD1 on 6 matching bases. The V end lost 0 bases, the J end lost 0 bases, and 17 bases lay between the germline ends. The CDR3 has 18 amino acids. CDR1 is MNHNS and CDR2 is SASEGT in the germline V gene. The CDR3 loop reads CASSEAATGQVVNTEAFF. CDR3 bases: TGTGCCAGCAGTGAAGCTGCTACAGGGCAGGTTGTGAACACTGAAGCTTTCTTT.

This clonotype was recorded at least ten times. The chain combines TRBV7-2 with TRBJ2-7; 12 bases agree with TRBD2. Germline V lookup: CDR1 SGHTA, CDR2 FQGNSA. The CDR3 has 15 amino acids. The junction had 3 bases not matched to a gene; V was cut back by 5 bases and J by 1 base. Here the CDR3 DNA reads TGTGCCAGCAGCCCGACTAGCGGGGGTTCCTACGAGCAGTACTTC. Protein sequence: CASSPTSGGSYEQYF.

This clonotype occurred many times. This chain connects TRBV25-1 to TRBJ1-5, with a weak D call TRBD1 (5 bases). This CDR3 is built from 13 residues. CDR1 and CDR2 (germline): MGHDK, SYGVNS. V was shortened by 2 bases and J by 7 bases, with 9 bases between the two germline ends. The CDR3 is CASSEGGEQPQHF. CDR3 DNA: TGTGCCAGCAGTGAAGGAGGGGAGCAGCCCCAGCATTTT. Combining the CDR3 with reference TRBV25-1 and TRBJ1-5 gives the whole variable domain EADIYQTPRYLVIGTGKKITLECSQTMGHDKMYWYQQDPGMELHLIHYSYGVNSTEKGDLSSESTVSRIRTEHFPLTLESARPSHTSQYLCASSEGGEQPQHFGDGTRLSIL.

The chain carries TRBV6-6 and TRBJ1-1; 7 nucleotides line up with TRBD1. This CDR3 is 17 amino acids long. From germline, CDR1 is MNHNY and CDR2 SVGAGI (reference sequence). V gave up 1 base and J gave up 0 bases; unmatched junction bases: 8. This CDR3 is CASSYLTGSGMNTEAFF. The CDR3 coding sequence is TGTGCCAGCAGTTACTTGACAGGGTCGGGGATGAACACTGAAGCTTTCTTT.

The table lists this clonotype with a few counts. V gene TRBV27 combines with J gene TRBJ2-3; D possibly corresponds to TRBD1 (6 bases). Germline loops: CDR1 MNHEY, CDR2 SMNVEV (reference sequence). The CDR3 has 14 amino acids. Deletions cut 5 bases from V and 2 bases from J, with 11 bases between. The CDR3 here is CASSIGQTTDTQYF. The CDR3 region has the DNA TGTGCCAGCAGTATAGGACAGACCACAGATACGCAGTATTTT.

V and J are TRBV18 and TRBJ1-4, with TRBD1 matching over 7 bases. Per germline, CDR1 KGHSH and CDR2 LQKENI. V dropped 3 bases and J dropped 5; count of bases not matched to a gene: 15. CDR3 length: 18 amino acids. CDR3 region: CASSPIGTSGTVNEKLFF. The CDR3 DNA is TGTGCCAGCTCACCTATTGGAACTTCCGGGACAGTCAATGAAAAACTGTTTTTT. Filled out from reference TRBV18 and TRBJ1-4, the complete variable domain reads NAGVMQNPRHLVRRRGQEARLRCSPMKGHSHVYWYRQLPEEGLKFMVYLQKENIIDESGMPKERFSAEFPKEGPSILRIQQVVRGDSAAYFCASSPIGTSGTVNEKLFFGSGTQLSVL.

This clonotype was seen more than once but under ten times. J is TRBJ2-5 and V is TRBV19; the match to TRBD1 covers 8 bases. After removal of 6 bases from V and 2 bases from J, the junction contained 5 bases not matched to a gene. The CDR3 is made up of 14 amino acids. CDR1 and CDR2 (germline): LNHDA, SQIVND (reference sequence). The chain's CDR3 is CASRQRTGQETQYF. For the CDR3, the DNA is TGTGCCAGTAGGCAGAGGACAGGGCAAGAGACCCAGTACTTC. Full variable domain (rest looked up from reference TRBV19 and TRBJ2-5): DGGITQSPKYLFRKEGQNVTLSCEQNLNHDAMYWYRQDPGQGLRLIYYSQIVNDFQKGDIAEGYSVSREKKESFPLTVTSAQKNPTAFYLCASRQRTGQETQYFGPGTRLLVL.

The chain carries TRBV7-9 and TRBJ2-5, with TRBD2 identical over 12 bases. This CDR3 contains 17 residues. Germline V gene sequence: CDR1 SEHNR, CDR2 FQNEAQ (reference sequence). After removal of 5 bases from V and 0 bases from J, the junction contained 7 bases not matched to a gene. As DNA, the CDR3 is TGTGCCAGCAGCGACTTACTAGCGGGGGGCCACCAAGAGACCCAGTACTTC. Encoded protein: CASSDLLAGGHQETQYF.

This clonotype was recorded at least ten times. V gene TRBV7-8 combines with J gene TRBJ1-4; D not resolved. V shed 5 bases and J shed 2 bases, with 15 bases lying between them. The CDR3 is made up of 16 amino acids. Looked up from germline, CDR1 is SGHVS and CDR2 is FQNEAQ. Here the CDR3 DNA reads TGTGCCAGCAGCCCCGAAACCTGGCAGACTAATGAAAAACTGTTTTTT. This translates into CASSPETWQTNEKLFF.

V gene TRBV7-9 combines with J gene TRBJ2-3; D is ambiguous. CDR1 is SEHNR, CDR2 FQNEAQ, per germline (reference sequence). This CDR3 spans 14 amino acids. Trimming cost V 1 base and J 2 bases, with 7 bases left between them. The CDR3 coding sequence is TGTGCCAGCAGCTTAGGGCCCGTCACAGATACGCAGTATTTT. The encoded protein is CASSLGPVTDTQYF.

This clonotype was counted only a few times. The gene calls are TRBV29-1 and TRBJ2-7; 9 bases line up with TRBD1. CDR3 length equals 13 residues. The germline V gene has CDR1 SQVTM and CDR2 ANQGSEA. The CDR3 region has the DNA TGCAGTGGCAAACAGGGGGCGCGGGGCGAGCAGTACTTC. It translates to CSGKQGARGEQYF.

This clonotype appeared a few times. The V gene is TRBV20-1, the J gene TRBJ1-1, with 7 bases that match TRBD1. Germline V gene sequence: CDR1 DFQATT, CDR2 SNEGSKA (reference sequence). After removal of 5 bases from V and 1 base from J, the junction contained 4 bases not matched to a gene. This CDR3 spans 13 amino acids. The CDR3 region is CSAQGTANTEAFF. In DNA, the CDR3 is TGCAGTGCTCAAGGGACAGCGAACACTGAAGCTTTCTTT.

The table lists this clonotype with many counts. The chain couples TRBV7-8 to TRBJ1-1; D uncertain. Germline assignment: CDR1 SGHVS and CDR2 FQNEAQ. There are 11 residues in the CDR3. V lost 10 bases to trimming and J lost 3 bases, with 9 bases between them. This CDR3 reads CATRGDTEAFF. In DNA form, the CDR3 reads TGTGCCACGCGGGGTGACACTGAAGCTTTCTTT.

The rearrangement joins TRBV12-3 or TRBV12-4 to TRBJ1-2, with D possibly being TRBD1 (5 bases). V lost 6 bases and J 8 bases, leaving 19 bases between the germline ends. There are 14 residues in the CDR3. The CDR3 coding sequence is TGTGCCAGCAGACGGGACGTTAAGGACGACGGCTACACCTTC. Amino acids: CASRRDVKDDGYTF.

This clonotype has more than one count but fewer than ten. The chain couples TRBV19 to TRBJ2-7, with 8 bases that match TRBD1. Germline values: CDR1 LNHDA, CDR2 SQIVND (reference sequence). The CDR3 loop spans 16 amino acids. The V gene end was trimmed by 6 bases and the J gene end by 7 bases; junction bases not matched to a gene: 17. DNA of the CDR3: TGTGCCAGTAGCTCAGTCCCCGGGACAGGAGGAGGAGAGCAGTACTTC. Protein product: CASSSVPGTGGGEQYF.

This rearrangement joins TRBV7-9 to TRBJ2-3; TRBD1 matches 7 bases. The CDR3 contains 15 residues. From germline, CDR1 is SEHNR and CDR2 FQNEAQ (reference sequence). Trimming at V came to 5 bases and at J to 0 bases, leaving 5 bases not matched to a gene. The CDR3 sequence is CASSLTGASTDTQYF. CDR3 nucleotides: TGTGCCAGCAGCCTAACAGGGGCTAGCACAGATACGCAGTATTTT.

The chain joins TRBV4-1 to TRBJ2-7; D remains unclear. V lost 5 bases to trimming and J lost 1 base, with 18 bases between them. Germline V gene sequence: CDR1 MGHRA, CDR2 YSYEKL. The CDR3 totals 16 residues. The CDR3 sequence: CASSSQAGFTSYEQYF. DNA for the CDR3: TGCGCCAGCAGCTCCCAGGCCGGGTTCACTTCCTACGAGCAGTACTTC.

This clonotype was counted only a few times. The chain employs TRBV24-1 and TRBJ1-1; maybe TRBD1 (6 bases). The CDR3 has 14 residues. V was trimmed by 5 bases and J by 3 bases, leaving 12 bases between them. Germline values: CDR1 KGHDR, CDR2 SFDVKD. CDR3 bases: TGTGCCACCAGTGGTTCGACAGGTGACACTGAAGCTTTCTTT. It translates to CATSGSTGDTEAFF.